This TCR beta chain was captured in a study of cytomegalovirus exposure and HLA in healthy donors. Study-wide results and limits: As a later analysis showed, several of the most significant clusters appeared to be linked to common viral pathogens.

This CDR3 contains 15 residues. The V and J ends lost 6 bases and 5 bases respectively, with 17 bases between them. CDR1 is SGHRS, CDR2 YFSETQ, per germline. Note on this clone: What it recognizes is unknown.

Both 60 Vbeta primers and 13 Jbeta primers went into the PCR. Measured with immunoSEQ multiplex PCR; TCRdb has only the in-frame clones, and not every one. Among around 100,000 clones listed, 76% were seen once. The sequence came from a woman younger than 30 in good health and CMV-seropositive. The sample taken for sequencing was PBMCs. The rearrangement joins TRBV5-1 to TRBJ1-4, with a weak D call TRBD1 (6 bases). The CDR3 spells CASNLMGQLNEKLFF. The CDR3 DNA sequence: TGCGCCAGCAATCTAATGGGACAACTCAATGAAAAACTGTTTTTT.